This TCR beta chain came from a study of early T cells in non-severe SARS-CoV-2 infection. Study in general: Chains stayed unpaired after sequencing of bulk RNA from unsorted whole blood.

Trimming stripped 5 bases from V and 1 base from J, with 11 bases between. Germline lookup yields CDR1 LNHDA and CDR2 SQIVND (reference sequence). The length of the CDR3 is 14 residues. This clonotype was seen repeatedly, ten times or more. Its antigen remains unknown. Study-wide results and caveats: Comparison of clonotypes with VDJdb favored anti-spike CD8 responses while missing private and CD4 specificities.

Unique molecular identifiers were attached to individual cDNA molecules. Via MiXCR, TCRdb re-called the 5' RACE reads, giving one row per CDR3 protein. The table records under 80,000 distinct CDR3 sequences, 11% of them present only once. The receptor's source is an adult who was a healthcare worker with PCR-confirmed SARS-CoV-2 infection or an uninfected control (not recorded which). Input material: whole blood. The chain carries TRBV19 and TRBJ1-1; possibly TRBD1 for D (5 bases). In DNA form, the CDR3 reads TGTGCCAGTAGTCCGACAGTTAAGAACACTGAAGCTTTCTTT. This gives the protein CASSPTVKNTEAFF.